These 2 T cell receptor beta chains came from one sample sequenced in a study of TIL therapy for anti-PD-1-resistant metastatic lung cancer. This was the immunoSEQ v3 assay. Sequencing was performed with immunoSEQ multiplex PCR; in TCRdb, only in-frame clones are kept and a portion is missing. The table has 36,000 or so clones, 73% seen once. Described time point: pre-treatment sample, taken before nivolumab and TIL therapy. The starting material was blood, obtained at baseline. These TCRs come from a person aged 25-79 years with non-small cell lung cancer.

This CDR3 reads CASSSTGVGNTIYF. The CDR3 DNA sequence: TGTGCCAGCAGTTCAACAGGGGTTGGAAACACCATATATTTT. The V gene is TRBV28, the J gene TRBJ1-3, with 7 bases aligning to TRBD1. CDR3 length: 14 amino acids. Looked up from germline, CDR1 is MDHEN and CDR2 is SYDVKM. J was trimmed by 3 bases and V by 4 bases; bases with no gene match: 3.

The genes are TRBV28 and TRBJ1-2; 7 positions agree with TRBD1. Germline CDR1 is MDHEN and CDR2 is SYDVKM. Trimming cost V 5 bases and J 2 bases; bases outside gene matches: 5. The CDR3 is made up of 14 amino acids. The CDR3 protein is CASSAAGQNYGYTF. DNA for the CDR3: TGTGCCAGCAGTGCCGCGGGACAGAACTATGGCTACACCTTC.